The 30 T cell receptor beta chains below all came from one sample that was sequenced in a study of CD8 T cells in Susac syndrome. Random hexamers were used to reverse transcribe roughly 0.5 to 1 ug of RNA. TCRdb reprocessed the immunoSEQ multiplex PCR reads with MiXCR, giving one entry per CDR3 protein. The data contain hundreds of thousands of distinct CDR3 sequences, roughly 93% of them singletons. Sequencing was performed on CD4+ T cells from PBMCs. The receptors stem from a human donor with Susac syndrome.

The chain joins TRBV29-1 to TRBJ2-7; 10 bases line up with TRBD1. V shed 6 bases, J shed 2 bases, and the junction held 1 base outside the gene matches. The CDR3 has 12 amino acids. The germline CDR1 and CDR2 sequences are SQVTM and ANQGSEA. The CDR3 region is CSVGTGAYEQYF. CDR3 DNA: TGCAGCGTAGGGACAGGGGCCTACGAGCAGTACTTC.

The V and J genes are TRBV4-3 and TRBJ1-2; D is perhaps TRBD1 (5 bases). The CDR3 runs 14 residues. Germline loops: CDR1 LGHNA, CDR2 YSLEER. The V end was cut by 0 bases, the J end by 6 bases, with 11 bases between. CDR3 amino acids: CASSQEGRAHGYTF. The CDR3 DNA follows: TGCGCCAGCAGCCAAGAAGGCAGGGCCCATGGCTACACCTTC.

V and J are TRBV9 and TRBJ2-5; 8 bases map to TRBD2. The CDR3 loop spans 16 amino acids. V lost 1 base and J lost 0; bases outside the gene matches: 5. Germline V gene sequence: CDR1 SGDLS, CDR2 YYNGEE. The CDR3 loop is CASSVTSGGHQETQYF. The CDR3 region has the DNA TGTGCCAGCAGCGTAACCAGCGGGGGACACCAAGAGACCCAGTACTTC. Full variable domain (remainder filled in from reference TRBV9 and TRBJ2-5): DSGVTQTPKHLITATGQRVTLRCSPRSGDLSVYWYQQSLDQGLQFLIQYYNGEERAKGNILERFSAQQFPDLHSELNLSSLELGDSALYFCASSVTSGGHQETQYFGPGTRLLVL.

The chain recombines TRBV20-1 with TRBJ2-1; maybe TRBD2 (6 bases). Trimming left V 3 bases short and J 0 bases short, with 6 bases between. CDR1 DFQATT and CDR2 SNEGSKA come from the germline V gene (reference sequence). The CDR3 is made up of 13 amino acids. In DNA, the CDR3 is TGCAGTGCTAGCGGGGGCTCCTACAATGAGCAGTTCTTC. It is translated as CSASGGSYNEQFF.

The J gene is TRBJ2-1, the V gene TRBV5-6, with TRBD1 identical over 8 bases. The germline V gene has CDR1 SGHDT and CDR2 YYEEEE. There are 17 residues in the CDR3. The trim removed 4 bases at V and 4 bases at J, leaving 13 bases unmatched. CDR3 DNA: TGTGCCAGCAGCATCACGGGACAGGATTATCTTTACAATGAGCAGTTCTTC. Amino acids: CASSITGQDYLYNEQFF.

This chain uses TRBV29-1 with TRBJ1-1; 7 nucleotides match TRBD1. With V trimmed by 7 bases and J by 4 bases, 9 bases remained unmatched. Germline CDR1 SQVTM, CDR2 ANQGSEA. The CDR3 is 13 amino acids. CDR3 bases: TGCAGCGCAAGACAGGGAGGGGTCACTGAAGCTTTCTTT. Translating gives CSARQGGVTEAFF.

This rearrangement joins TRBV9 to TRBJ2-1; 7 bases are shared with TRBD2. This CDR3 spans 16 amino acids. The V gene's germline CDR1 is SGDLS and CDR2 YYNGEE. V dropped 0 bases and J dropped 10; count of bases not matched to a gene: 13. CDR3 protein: CASSVGPSGVRPEQFF. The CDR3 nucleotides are TGTGCCAGCAGCGTAGGCCCCAGCGGGGTACGTCCCGAGCAGTTCTTC.

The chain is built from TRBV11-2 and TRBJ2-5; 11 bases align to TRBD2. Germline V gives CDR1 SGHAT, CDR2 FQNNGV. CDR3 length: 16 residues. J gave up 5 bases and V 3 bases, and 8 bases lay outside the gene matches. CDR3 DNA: TGTGCCAGCAGCTTGACTAGCGGGGACTTAGGGGAGACCCAGTACTTC. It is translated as CASSLTSGDLGETQYF.

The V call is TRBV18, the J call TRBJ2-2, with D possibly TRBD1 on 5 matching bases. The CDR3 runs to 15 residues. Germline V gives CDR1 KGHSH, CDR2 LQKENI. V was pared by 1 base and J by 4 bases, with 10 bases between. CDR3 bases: TGTGCCAGCTCACCACTAATCCAGGGCACCGGGGAGCTGTTTTTT. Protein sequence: CASSPLIQGTGELFF. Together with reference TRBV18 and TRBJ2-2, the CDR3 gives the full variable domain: NAGVMQNPRHLVRRRGQEARLRCSPMKGHSHVYWYRQLPEEGLKFMVYLQKENIIDESGMPKERFSAEFPKEGPSILRIQQVVRGDSAAYFCASSPLIQGTGELFFGEGSRLTVL.

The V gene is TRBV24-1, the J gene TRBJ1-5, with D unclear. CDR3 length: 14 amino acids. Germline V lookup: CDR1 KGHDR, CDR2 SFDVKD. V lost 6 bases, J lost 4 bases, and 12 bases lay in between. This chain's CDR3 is CATSLPGGNQPQHF. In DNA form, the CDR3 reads TGTGCCACCAGTCTGCCGGGAGGGAATCAGCCCCAGCATTTT.

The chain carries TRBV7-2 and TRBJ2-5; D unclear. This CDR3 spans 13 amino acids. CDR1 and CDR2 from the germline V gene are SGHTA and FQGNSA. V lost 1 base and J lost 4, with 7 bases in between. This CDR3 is CASSLDFSETQYF. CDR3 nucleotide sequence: TGTGCCAGCAGCTTAGATTTTTCAGAGACCCAGTACTTC. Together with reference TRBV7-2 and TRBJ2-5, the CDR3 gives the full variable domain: GAGVSQSPSNKVTEKGKDVELRCDPISGHTALYWYRQSLGQGLEFLIYFQGNSAPDKSGLPSDRFSAERTGGSVSTLTIQRTQQEDSAVYLCASSLDFSETQYFGPGTRLLVL.

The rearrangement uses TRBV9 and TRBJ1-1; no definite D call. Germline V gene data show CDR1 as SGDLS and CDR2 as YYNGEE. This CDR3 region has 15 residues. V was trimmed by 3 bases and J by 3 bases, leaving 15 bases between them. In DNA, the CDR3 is TGTGCCAGCAGCGCATCAGGCGTGAGGGACACTGAAGCTTTCTTT. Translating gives CASSASGVRDTEAFF.

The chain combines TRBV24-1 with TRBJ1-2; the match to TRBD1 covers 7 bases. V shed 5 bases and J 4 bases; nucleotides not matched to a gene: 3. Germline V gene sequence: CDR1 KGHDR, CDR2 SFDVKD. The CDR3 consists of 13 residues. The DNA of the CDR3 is TGTGCCACCAGTGCCCGGGACAGCTATGGCTACACCTTC. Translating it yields CATSARDSYGYTF.

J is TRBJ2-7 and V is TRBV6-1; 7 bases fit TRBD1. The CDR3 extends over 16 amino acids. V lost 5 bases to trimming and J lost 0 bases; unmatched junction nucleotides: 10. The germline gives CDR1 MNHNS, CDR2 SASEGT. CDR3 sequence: CASSKTPRQGSYEQYF. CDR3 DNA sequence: TGTGCCAGCAGTAAGACGCCACGACAGGGCTCCTACGAGCAGTACTTC.

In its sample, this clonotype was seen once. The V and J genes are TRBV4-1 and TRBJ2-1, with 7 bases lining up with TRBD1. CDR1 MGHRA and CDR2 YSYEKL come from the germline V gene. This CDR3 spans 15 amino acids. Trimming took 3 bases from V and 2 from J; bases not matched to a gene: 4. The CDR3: CASSQTGTAYNEQFF. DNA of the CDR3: TGCGCCAGCAGCCAGACCGGGACAGCCTACAATGAGCAGTTCTTC.

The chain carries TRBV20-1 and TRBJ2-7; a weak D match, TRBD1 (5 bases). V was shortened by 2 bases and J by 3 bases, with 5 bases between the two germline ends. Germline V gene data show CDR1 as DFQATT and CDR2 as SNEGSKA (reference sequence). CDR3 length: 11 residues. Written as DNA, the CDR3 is TGCAGTGCTAGACAGGGCTACGAGCAGTACTTC. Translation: CSARQGYEQYF.

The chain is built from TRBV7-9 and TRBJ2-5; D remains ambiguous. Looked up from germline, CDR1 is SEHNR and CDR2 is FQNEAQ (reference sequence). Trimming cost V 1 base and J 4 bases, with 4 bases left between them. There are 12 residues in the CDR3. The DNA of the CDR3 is TGTGCCAGCAGCTTAGATCCAGAGACCCAGTACTTC. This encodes CASSLDPETQYF.

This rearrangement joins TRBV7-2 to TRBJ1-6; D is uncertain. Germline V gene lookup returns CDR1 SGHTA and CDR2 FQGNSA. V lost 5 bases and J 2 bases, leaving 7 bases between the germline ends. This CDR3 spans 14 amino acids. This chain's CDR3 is CASSTRPYNSPLHF. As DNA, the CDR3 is TGTGCCAGCAGCACCCGACCCTATAATTCACCCCTCCACTTT.

CDR3: CASSWGGNQPQHF. The CDR3 nucleotides are TGTGCCAGCAGCTGGGGGGGGAATCAGCCCCAGCATTTT. J is TRBJ1-5 and V is TRBV7-9, with D possibly matching TRBD1 (5 bases). The CDR3 runs 13 residues. With 4 bases removed from V and 4 bases from J, the gap between germline ends came to 8 bases. Germline CDR1 reads SEHNR; CDR2 reads FQNEAQ (reference sequence).

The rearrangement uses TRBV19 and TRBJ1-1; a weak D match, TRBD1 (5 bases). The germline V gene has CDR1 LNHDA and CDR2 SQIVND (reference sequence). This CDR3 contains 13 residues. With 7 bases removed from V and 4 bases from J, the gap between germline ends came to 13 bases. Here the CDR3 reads CASMERGRTEAFF. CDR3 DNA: TGTGCCAGTATGGAGAGGGGACGCACTGAAGCTTTCTTT.

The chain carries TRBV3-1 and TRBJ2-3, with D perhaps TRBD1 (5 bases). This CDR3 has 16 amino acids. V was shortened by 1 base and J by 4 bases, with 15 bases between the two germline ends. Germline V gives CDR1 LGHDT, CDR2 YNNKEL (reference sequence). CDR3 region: CASSQVRQGLADTQYF. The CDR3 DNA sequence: TGTGCCAGCAGCCAAGTCAGGCAGGGTCTAGCAGATACGCAGTATTTT.

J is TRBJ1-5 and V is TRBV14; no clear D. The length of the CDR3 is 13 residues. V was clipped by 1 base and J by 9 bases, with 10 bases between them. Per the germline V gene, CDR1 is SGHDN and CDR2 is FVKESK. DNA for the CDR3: TGTGCCAGCAGCCAAGCCGGTTCGGGGCCCCAGCATTTT. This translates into CASSQAGSGPQHF.

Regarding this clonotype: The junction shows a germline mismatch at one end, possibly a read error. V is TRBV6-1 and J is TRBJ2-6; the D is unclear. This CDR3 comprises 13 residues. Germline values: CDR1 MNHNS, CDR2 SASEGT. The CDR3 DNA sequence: TGTGCCAGCGGTGACTCTGGGGCCAACGTCCTGACTTTC. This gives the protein CASGDSGANVLTF.

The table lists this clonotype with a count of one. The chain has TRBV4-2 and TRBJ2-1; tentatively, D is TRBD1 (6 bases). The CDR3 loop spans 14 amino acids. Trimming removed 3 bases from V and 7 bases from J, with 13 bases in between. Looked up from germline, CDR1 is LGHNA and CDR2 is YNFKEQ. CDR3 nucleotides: TGTGCCAGCAGCCAGGCGAACAGGGAGAATGAGCAGTTCTTC. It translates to CASSQANRENEQFF.

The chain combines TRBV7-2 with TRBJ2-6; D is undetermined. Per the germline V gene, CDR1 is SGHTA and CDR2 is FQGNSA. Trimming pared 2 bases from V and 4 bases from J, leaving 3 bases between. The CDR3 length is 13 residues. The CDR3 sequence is CASSLIGANVLTF. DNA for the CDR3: TGTGCCAGCAGCTTAATAGGGGCCAACGTCCTGACTTTC.

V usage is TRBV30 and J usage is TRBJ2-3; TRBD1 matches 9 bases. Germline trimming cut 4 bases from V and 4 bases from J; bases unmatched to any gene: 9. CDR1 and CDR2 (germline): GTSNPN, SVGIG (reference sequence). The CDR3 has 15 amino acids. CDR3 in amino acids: CAWIQPGQGPDTQYF. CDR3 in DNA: TGTGCCTGGATCCAACCGGGACAGGGACCAGATACGCAGTATTTT.

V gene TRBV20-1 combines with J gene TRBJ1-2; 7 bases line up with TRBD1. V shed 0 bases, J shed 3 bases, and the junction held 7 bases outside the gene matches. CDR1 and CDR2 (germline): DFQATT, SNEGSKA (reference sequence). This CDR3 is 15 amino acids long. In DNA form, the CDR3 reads TGCAGTGCTAGAGATCCGGGACAGAGGGACTATGGCTACACCTTC. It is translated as CSARDPGQRDYGYTF.

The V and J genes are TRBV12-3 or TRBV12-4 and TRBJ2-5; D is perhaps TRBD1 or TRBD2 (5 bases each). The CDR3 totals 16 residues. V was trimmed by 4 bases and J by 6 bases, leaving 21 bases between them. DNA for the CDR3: TGTGCCAGCAGTTCCCTCGGGACCTCTGCTAGCAAGACCCAGTACTTC. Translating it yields CASSSLGTSASKTQYF.

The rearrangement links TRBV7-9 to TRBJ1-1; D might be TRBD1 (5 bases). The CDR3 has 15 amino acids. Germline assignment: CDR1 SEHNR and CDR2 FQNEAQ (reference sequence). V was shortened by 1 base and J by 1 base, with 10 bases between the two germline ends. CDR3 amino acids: CASSLGGLQNTEAFF. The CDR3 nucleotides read TGTGCCAGCAGCTTAGGGGGACTCCAGAACACTGAAGCTTTCTTT. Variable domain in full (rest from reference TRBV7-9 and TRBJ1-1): DTGVSQNPRHKITKRGQNVTFRCDPISEHNRLYWYRQTLGQGPEFLTYFQNEAQLEKSRLLSDRFSAERPKGSFSTLEIQRTEQGDSAMYLCASSLGGLQNTEAFFGQGTRLTVV.

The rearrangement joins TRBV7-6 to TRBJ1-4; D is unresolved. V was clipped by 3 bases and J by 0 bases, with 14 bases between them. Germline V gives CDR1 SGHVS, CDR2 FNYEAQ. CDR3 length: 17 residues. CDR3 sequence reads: CASSLAPVLATNEKLFF. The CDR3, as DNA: TGTGCCAGCAGCTTGGCCCCAGTACTTGCAACTAATGAAAAACTGTTTTTT.